This TCR beta chain was captured in a study of blood T cell repertoires in COVID-19. Study in general: The study drew acute and convalescent COVID-19 samples from the United States, Italy and Spain. T cells, B-cell-depleted T cells, or PBMCs provided the cDNA or gDNA that served as material.

The V and J ends lost 7 bases and 5 bases, in that order; junction bases with no gene match: 21. CDR3 length: 19 amino acids. Germline V gene sequence: CDR1 LNHDA, CDR2 SQIVND (reference sequence). In the authors' workflow: Cell counts per sample came from amplifying reference gene primers. Assay used: immunoSEQ multiplex PCR; TCRdb lists only in-frame clones, some missing. D and trimming were read from the DNA, whereas the V and J calls and clone size are those reported in that table. The table records approximately 78,000 clones, roughly 80% of them present only once. The chain employs TRBV19 and TRBJ2-1, with 9 bases lining up with TRBD2. This clonotype was sampled from a woman aged 80 or older with acute or convalescent COVID-19. Sequenced input: peripheral blood. The CDR3: CASTPSGASGALRNNEQFF. CDR3 bases: TGTGCCAGTACCCCCTCGGGGGCTAGCGGGGCCCTAAGAAACAATGAGCAGTTCTTC.